A single sample is the source of the 12 T cell receptor beta chains below, sequenced in a study of shared clonotypes between healthy human individuals. Cells designated naive CD8 were CD45RO-negative and were positively selected for CCR7, with terminally differentiated effector memory CD45RA+ cells excluded. The method was immunoSEQ multiplex PCR; TCRdb's version includes in-frame clones alone and lacks a portion of them. The table shows about 700,000 clones, with roughly nine tenths occurring only once. The source material was naive CD8+ T cells sorted from blood. These receptors were taken from a man aged 30 to 45 in good health.

CDR3 bases: TGTGCCAGTAGTCCCGGGGAAACTAATGAAAAACTGTTTTTT. Its protein is CASSPGETNEKLFF. The V and J genes are TRBV19 and TRBJ1-4; D ambiguous. V was clipped by 5 bases and J by 1 base, with 8 bases between them. Germline V gene sequence: CDR1 LNHDA, CDR2 SQIVND (reference sequence). The CDR3 loop spans 14 amino acids. Full variable domain (remainder filled in from reference TRBV19 and TRBJ1-4): DGGITQSPKYLFRKEGQNVTLSCEQNLNHDAMYWYRQDPGQGLRLIYYSQIVNDFQKGDIAEGYSVSREKKESFPLTVTSAQKNPTAFYLCASSPGETNEKLFFGSGTQLSVL.

Written as DNA, the CDR3 is TGTGCCAGCAGTCGGCTAGCGGGATCAACCGGGGAGCTGTTTTTT. Residues: CASSRLAGSTGELFF. The V and J genes are TRBV28 and TRBJ2-2, with 9 bases identical to TRBD2. Germline V gives CDR1 MDHEN, CDR2 SYDVKM. The V segment lost 5 bases and the J segment 5 bases; nucleotides outside the gene matches: 6. The CDR3 sequence is 15 residues long.

CDR3 nucleotides: TGTGCCAGCTCACTGACAGGAGGCCCCTACAATGAGCAGTTCTTC. This encodes CASSLTGGPYNEQFF. The rearrangement links TRBV18 to TRBJ2-1; TRBD1 might be the D (6 bases). The V gene lost 4 bases and the J gene lost 2 bases, with 12 bases spanning the gap. This CDR3 spans 15 amino acids. CDR1 and CDR2 from the germline V gene are KGHSH and LQKENI.

This clone appeared a single time. The gene calls are TRBV11-2 and TRBJ2-7, with D unresolved. The CDR3 extends over 15 amino acids. Trimming removed 4 bases from V and 3 bases from J, with 16 bases in between. Germline V gene sequence: CDR1 SGHAT, CDR2 FQNNGV. The DNA of the CDR3 is TGTGCCAGCAGCTCCCCTGGCGCCCACAGCTACGAGCAGTACTTC. This encodes CASSSPGAHSYEQYF.

This clone was picked up a small number of times. This sequence joins TRBV7-9 and TRBJ2-2; no definite D call. V was clipped by 1 base and J by 8 bases, with 11 bases between them. The CDR3 consists of 14 residues. Per germline, CDR1 SEHNR and CDR2 FQNEAQ (reference sequence). The CDR3 here is CASSLDSWAGELFF. CDR3 coding DNA: TGTGCCAGCAGCTTAGATTCTTGGGCTGGGGAGCTGTTTTTT.

This chain's CDR3 is CASSELRASHGELFF. The CDR3 DNA reads TGCGCCAGCAGTGAACTTAGGGCTAGCCACGGGGAGCTGTTTTTT. V gene TRBV10-2 combines with J gene TRBJ2-2; a possible D gene is TRBD2 (5 bases). The CDR3 loop spans 15 amino acids. Germline V gene data show CDR1 as WSHSY and CDR2 as SAAADI. The V end lost 3 bases, the J end lost 7 bases, and 15 bases lay between the germline ends.

CDR3 bases: TGTGCCAGCAGTAGACAGGGGAACACTGAAGCTTTCTTT. Translated: CASSRQGNTEAFF. The chain couples TRBV6-1 to TRBJ1-1; 7 bases match TRBD1. Trimming took 5 bases from V and 1 from J; bases not matched to a gene: 1. The CDR3 is 13 amino acids. CDR1 and CDR2 (germline): MNHNS, SASEGT.

The rearrangement uses TRBV27 and TRBJ2-3; unclear D gene. Germline V CDR1 and CDR2: MNHEY, SMNVEV (reference sequence). This CDR3 comprises 15 residues. V lost 2 bases to trimming and J lost 2 bases, with 11 bases between them. CDR3 DNA sequence: TGTGCCAGCAGTTTACGAACATGGCCCACAGATACGCAGTATTTT. Its translation is CASSLRTWPTDTQYF.

In this sample, this clone turned up a few times. The chain couples TRBV7-9 to TRBJ2-7; 13 nucleotides line up with TRBD2. Trimming took 4 bases from V and 6 from J; bases not matched to a gene: 6. Germline-derived CDR1 and CDR2 are SEHNR and FQNEAQ (reference sequence). The CDR3 consists of 15 residues. For the CDR3, the DNA is TGTGCCAGCAGCTCTCGGACTAGCGGGAGTTTCGAGCAGTACTTC. This gives the protein CASSSRTSGSFEQYF.

The chain uses TRBV2 and TRBJ1-1, with D perhaps TRBD1 (5 bases). The CDR3 length is 14 residues. Germline V gene sequence: CDR1 SNHLY, CDR2 FYNNEI. Trimming stripped 3 bases from V and 2 bases from J, with 10 bases between. The CDR3 region is CASSEGVSNTEAFF. In nucleotides, the CDR3 is TGTGCCAGCAGTGAGGGGGTTTCAAACACTGAAGCTTTCTTT.

This chain connects TRBV15 to TRBJ2-3, with D unclear. The CDR3 extends over 13 amino acids. Germline loops: CDR1 LNHNV, CDR2 YYDKDF (reference sequence). V shed 5 bases and J shed 6 bases, with 12 bases lying between them. DNA of the CDR3: TGTGCCACCAGCGTCCTCGACGGCGATACGCAGTATTTT. Its protein is CATSVLDGDTQYF.

This chain joins TRBV4-1 and TRBJ1-1; D may be TRBD1 (6 bases). Germline CDR1 is MGHRA and CDR2 is YSYEKL. This CDR3 has 13 amino acids. V was clipped by 4 bases and J by 8 bases, with 14 bases between them. The CDR3 bases are TGCGCCAGCAGCCCCATCGACAGGACCGAAGCTTTCTTT. Its translation: CASSPIDRTEAFF.